The present T cell receptor beta chain was sequenced within a study of shared clonotypes between healthy human individuals. General observations from the study: Larger estimated richness was generally seen in naive subsets than in memory subsets.

Notes on this clone: The antigen remains undetermined.

The CDR3 spans 14 residues. The germline CDR1 and CDR2 sequences are SEHNR and FQNEAQ (reference sequence). Trimming stripped 8 bases from V and 4 bases from J, with 15 bases between. CD45RO-negative cells were positively selected for CCR7, leaving out terminally differentiated effector memory CD45RA+ cells. In the sorted-subset replicate PCRs, 150 to 250 ng DNA, 25,000 to 30,000 T cell genomes, was used. Sequencing used immunoSEQ multiplex PCR; TCRdb keeps in-frame clones, though not all of them. This table has about 2.1 million clones, 93% appearing once. This receptor was identified in a man aged 18 to 30 in good health. Some clones in this sample may be carry-over from other donors' samples. The V gene is TRBV7-9, the J gene TRBJ2-1, with D tentatively TRBD2 (6 bases). Sequenced: naive CD8+ T cells from PBMCs. The CDR3 here is CASPRASEYNEQFF. CDR3 nucleotides: TGTGCCAGCCCTCGGGCTAGCGAATACAATGAGCAGTTCTTC.